This TCR beta chain was sequenced during a study of blood T cell repertoires in COVID-19. Study context: The cDNA or gDNA used as material had been derived from T cells, B-cell-depleted T cells, or PBMCs.

Using immunoSEQ multiplex PCR, the repertoire was profiled, and TCRdb retains in-frame clones only, with some absent. The sample shows tens of thousands of clones, 70% to 90% of them seen only once. The CDR3 loop spans 13 amino acids. The germline CDR1 and CDR2 sequences are SGHVS and FQNEAQ. V lost 1 base, J lost 6 bases, and 9 bases lay in between. Material for sequencing was peripheral blood. This sequence joins TRBV7-8 and TRBJ1-2, with D hard to call. The source is a woman of 80 years or more in a cohort sampled during active or convalescent COVID-19. In nucleotides, the CDR3 is TGTGCCAGCAGCTTAGACGGGAAAGATGGCTACACCTTC. It codes for CASSLDGKDGYTF.